This T cell receptor (beta chain) was captured by sequencing in a study of control samples from healthy donors and cancer patients. Profiling relied on immunoSEQ multiplex PCR, and the TCRdb table lists in-frame clones only, not all of them. The data contain 100,000 to 150,000 clones, roughly 90% of them singletons. CDR3 length equals 14 residues. Germline values: CDR1 SGHDT, CDR2 YYEEEE. V was clipped by 0 bases and J by 2 bases, with 9 bases between them. The material sequenced was blood. This chain uses TRBV5-6 with TRBJ2-7, with TRBD2 as a possible D gene (5 bases). The sequence derives from a woman between 18 and 29 years old in good health. The CDR3 DNA follows: TGTGCCAGCAGCTTGGAGGGAGTGCCCTACGAGCAGTACTTC. This sequence encodes CASSLEGVPYEQYF.